The TCR beta chain described here comes from a study of shared clonotypes between healthy human individuals. The wider study: Donors had three CD4 naive, three CD4 memory, two CD8 naive and one CD8 memory plate apiece.

Germline V CDR1 and CDR2: MRHNA, SNTAGT. CDR3 length: 12 amino acids. Trimming left V 2 bases short and J 8 bases short, with 9 bases between. Splitting of CD4+ cells produced CD45RA+ naive and CD45RA-negative memory subsets. The protocol was immunoSEQ multiplex PCR, while the TCRdb copy is restricted to in-frame clones and leaves out a portion. The sample consists of over 950,000 clones, 70% to 85% of them appearing once. Study observations and caveats: Relative to memory subsets, naive subsets generally showed larger estimated richness. In several donors, about 5% of naive CD4 clonotypes appeared in common.

Turning to this clone: Its antigen is unidentified.

The TCR was taken from a man between 18 and 29 years old in good health. Some clones in this sample may be carry-over from other donors' samples. Material: memory CD4+ T cells from PBMCs. Regarding subset: CD45RA-negative fraction. The chain combines TRBV6-4 with TRBJ1-2, with D uncertain. The CDR3 nucleotides read TGTGCCAGCAGTGACCTTGGCTCCGGCTACACCTTC. The encoded protein is CASSDLGSGYTF.